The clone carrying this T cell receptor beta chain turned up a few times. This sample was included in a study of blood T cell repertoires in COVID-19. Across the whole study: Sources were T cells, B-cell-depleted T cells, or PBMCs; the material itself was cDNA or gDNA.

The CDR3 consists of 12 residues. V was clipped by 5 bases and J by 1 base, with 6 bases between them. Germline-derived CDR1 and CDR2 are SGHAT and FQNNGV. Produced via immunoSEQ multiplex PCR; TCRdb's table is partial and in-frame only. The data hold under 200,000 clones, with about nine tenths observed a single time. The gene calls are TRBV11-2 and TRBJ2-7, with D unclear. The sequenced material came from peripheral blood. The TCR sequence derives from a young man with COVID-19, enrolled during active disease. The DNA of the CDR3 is TGTGCCAGCAGCCCAAATTCCTACGAGCAGTACTTC. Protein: CASSPNSYEQYF.